This T cell receptor beta chain is from a study of beta chain features in type 1 diabetes. Concerning this clone itself: Its antigen remains unidentified.

Expressed TCRB transcripts got sequenced, as all isolated RNA was reverse transcribed. The method was immunoSEQ multiplex PCR; TCRdb's version includes in-frame clones alone and lacks a portion of them. There are 300,000 to 400,000 clones in the sample; about a tenth occur only once, and approximately 1% lies in the top ten. The V segment lost 5 bases and the J segment 5 bases; nucleotides outside the gene matches: 9. The CDR3 is 15 amino acids. Germline V gives CDR1 SQVTM, CDR2 ANQGSEA. Study-wide points: There was a moderate but significant shortening of TCRB CDR3s in all four CD4+ subsets of Type 1 diabetes patients. Since sequencing was performed on cDNA, cells with high TCR expression could be over-represented. The similarity of naive, central memory and Treg TCRB repertoires appeared greater among patients than among healthy donors.

This rearrangement joins TRBV29-1 to TRBJ2-1; 10 bases match TRBD2. The sequenced sample was central memory CD4+ T cells from blood. The origin of this receptor is a young man with type 1 diabetes. The CDR3 DNA is TGCAGCGTTCTAGCGGGGGCAGGCCCTCACAATGAGCAGTTCTTC. Protein: CSVLAGAGPHNEQFF.